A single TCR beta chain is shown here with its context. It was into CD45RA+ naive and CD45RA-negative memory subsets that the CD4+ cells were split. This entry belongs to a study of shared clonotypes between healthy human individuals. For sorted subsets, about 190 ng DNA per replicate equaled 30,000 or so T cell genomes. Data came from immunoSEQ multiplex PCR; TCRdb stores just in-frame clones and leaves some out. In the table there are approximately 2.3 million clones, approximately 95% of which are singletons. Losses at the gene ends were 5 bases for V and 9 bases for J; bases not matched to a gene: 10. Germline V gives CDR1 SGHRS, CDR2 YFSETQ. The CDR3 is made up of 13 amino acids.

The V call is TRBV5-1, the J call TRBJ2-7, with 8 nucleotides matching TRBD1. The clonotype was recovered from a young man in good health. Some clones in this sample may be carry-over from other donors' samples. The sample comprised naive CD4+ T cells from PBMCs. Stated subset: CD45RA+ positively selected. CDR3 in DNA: TGCGCCAGCAGGACCACTGACAGGGGCGTGCAGTACTTC. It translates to CASRTTDRGVQYF.